Described below is a single T cell receptor beta chain sequence and its context. The antigen it recognizes is unknown. The sample is drawn from a study of T cells expressing NK-cell markers (dated by TCRdb to the early 2020s). Regarding the complete study: In sorted CD3+CD56+NKG2C+, CD3+CD56+NKG2C- and CD3+CD56-NKG2C+ T-cell subsets from roughly 8 donors, TCR beta-chain repertoires were profiled. Of the eight sequenced donors, seven were found to be HCMV-seropositive and one was found to be HCMV-seronegative. The eight sequenced donors were randomly selected healthy volunteers, three men and five women. Sequencing of the libraries produced 2 x 150 bp reads on Illumina HiSeq 2000/2500, MiSeq or NextSeq. Results the study describes overall, beyond this receptor: In a handful of donors, the dominant CD3+CD56+NKG2C+ clonotypes ranked among the top 10 CD8+ clonotypes, making up roughly 1.0-7.0% of CD8+ T cells. Those dominant clonotypes were again the most abundant among CD3+CD56-NKG2C+ cells in a handful of donors, at about 28.3-60.1%. Whether the expanded NKG2C-expressing T cell clones were specific for HCMV antigens remained unclear.

From a lookup of the germline V gene, CDR1 and CDR2 are MNHEY and SVGAGI. The CDR3 has 15 amino acids, counting the end cysteine and phenylalanine. The DNA is unrecorded. Sequenced using an Illumina HiSeq 2000. TCR beta cDNA libraries were prepared using 5'RACE template switching, which introduced a universal primer site and unique molecular identifiers. Priming for cDNA synthesis came from the TCR beta constant segment, and two successive PCR amplification steps followed. For the original study's pipeline: Reads were demultiplexed and grouped by UMI with MIGEC, and clonotypes were assembled and quantified with MiTCR. To exclude erroneous sequences, only TCR cDNA sequences supported by at least two reads were retained. The tcR package was used for downstream repertoire analysis, with clonotypes matched between fractions based on CDR3 nucleotide sequence plus V segment. Antigen specificity was annotated against VDJdb with VDJmatch, allowing one amino acid substitution in CDR3. TCRdb reprocessed the sequencing reads and holds a single record per CDR3 protein sequence, with no DNA. TCRdb assigned the V and J calls; the authors' analysis was not used. The table kept for this sample lists 200,000 to 300,000 distinct CDR3 sequences. Together, the top ten hold about 0.4% of the sample.

HCMV-specific IgG was detected in serum with a commercial ELISA kit to determine HCMV serostatus. Peripheral blood mononuclear cells were isolated from blood by Ficoll density gradient centrifugation. This sequence originates from a man aged 18 to 35 in good health. Donor details come from another sample of the same person, matched by shared clones. Sequenced input: blood T cells: a sorted CD56 or NKG2C T cell subset, CD4+ or CD8+ T cells, or bulk PBMC T cells (not recorded which). The chain was built from TRBV6-5 and TRBJ2-1. The CDR3 protein is CASSYGVATANEQFF.